This T cell receptor beta chain was sequenced for a study of regulatory T cells in long-lasting Graves disease (dated by TCRdb to 2020 to 2023). About the full investigation: In the newly diagnosed Graves' disease group, patients had been taking antithyroid drugs for less than 3 months. Persistent Graves' disease patients were compared with newly diagnosed Graves' disease patients by peripheral blood TCR sequencing and RNA sequencing. The study was registered as a clinical trial and conducted in China. A total of roughly 35 samples underwent TCR sequencing: about 13 from persistent and some 20 from newly diagnosed Graves' disease patients. The investigation overall reported the following: Sequencing and analysis were restricted to the TCR beta chain. The small sample size was acknowledged by the authors as a limitation that may reduce accuracy. Persistent disease showed preferential use of TRBV28, TRBJ1-2 and TRBJ2-5, whereas newly diagnosed disease favored TRBV20-1 and TRBJ2-1. The study examined only peripheral blood because the primary lesion, thyroid tissue, could not be accessed. Compared with newly diagnosed patients, persistent Graves' disease patients had lower TCR Shannon entropy and fewer highly expanded clones, which suggests clonal expansion. Persistent patients shared more public clonotypes among themselves (under 3,000) than newly diagnosed patients did (more than 950).

The time point label on this specimen signifies: newly diagnosed GD, antithyroid drugs for less than 3 months. RNA was extracted from PBMCs in TRIzol for both TCR sequencing and RNA sequencing. The diagnosis of Graves' disease followed American Thyroid Association guidelines. Patients for the study were recruited at an endocrinology department in Xi'an, China. Each patient gave 9 to 10 milliliters of peripheral blood, collected in an EDTA anticoagulant tube. Ficoll Paque Plus density gradient separation was used to isolate PBMCs, and no further T cell sorting was done. RNA quality was checked with an Agilent 2100 Bioanalyzer and agarose gel, and concentration with a NanoDrop 2000. The junction shows trimming of 5 bases on V and 6 bases on J, and the gene matches do not reach 10 bases of it. CDR1 and CDR2, per the germline V gene, are SQVTM and ANQGSEA. CDR3 length: 13 amino acids, cysteine to phenylalanine. Just the 39-base CDR3 DNA is kept, in frame starting at base 1.

As regards this clonotype: What antigen it recognizes has not been identified. Base qualities were left out, and no much larger clone turns up one base away.

Library creation used multiplex PCR. Data came from an Illumina HiSeq 4000. TCR beta libraries were built with iRepertoire HTBI primers and Arm-PCR amplification of CDR3 regions. Before sequencing, the PCR products underwent gel purification. The published analysis was carried out like this. Across samples, about 63 TRBV and 13 to 15 TRBJ segments were identified and used for gene usage analysis of CDR3 amino acid clonotypes. COPE and FqMerger were used to merge filtered high-quality paired reads into contigs. Contigs were aligned with BLAST to IMGT TRBV, TRBD and TRBJ reference genes, and CDR3 was defined per IMGT. Any clonotype with a frequency above 0.1% was classified as a highly expanded clone. Shannon entropy was used to measure repertoire diversity, and the Gini coefficient was used to measure V-J evenness. Clonotypes shared by more than one individual were considered public. TCRdb reanalyzed the raw reads on its own, using fastp at Q25 for trimming and MiXCR for clone calling, and kept in-frame beta chains. Identical CDR3 protein sequences are pooled into one entry, listed with their most common genes and DNA. In this record, the V and J calls reflect TCRdb's handling and not the investigators' own analysis. This sample gives roughly 500,000 distinct CDR3 sequences in total; about 14% of them show up just once. The ten biggest clones cover roughly a tenth of the sample.

This sample also appeared in a second study, on T cells in Graves' hyperthyroidism and ophthalmopathy. That second report states: Stable Graves' hyperthyroidism was defined as the absence of progression to ophthalmopathy over 18 months of follow-up. The hyperthyroidism patients were between 18 and 65 years old and newly diagnosed, with a disease duration of less than 2 months. Patients with uncontrolled infections, other autoimmune diseases, pregnancy or lactation were excluded. Diagnoses were established on the basis of clinical symptoms, serum thyroxine and TRAb, thyroid ultrasound, and orbital computed tomography. The TCR CDR3 was subjected to a first round of RT-PCR using the HTBI primer set and the Qiagen OneStep RT-PCR kit. Most expanded thyroid clonotypes (frequency above 0.001) were also detected in blood, suggesting blood repertoires may reflect thyroid immune responses. A model built on a 13 V-J signature distinguished ophthalmopathy from stable hyperthyroidism, reaching about 89% sensitivity and 81.08% specificity in cross-validation and 80%/75% in testing. In validation, the model predicted progression to ophthalmopathy with approximately 69% sensitivity and over 72% specificity, a median of approximately 6.5 months before onset. A discovery cohort of around 98 patients, about 40 with Graves' ophthalmopathy and 57 with stable Graves' hyperthyroidism, was used to find distinguishing TCR V-J signatures. Prospective prediction of ophthalmopathy was tested in an independent validation cohort consisting of under 20 hyperthyroidism patients and approximately 16 patients who later progressed to ophthalmopathy. The approximately 100 discovery patients were randomly divided into training and test sets at a 7:3 ratio. In addition, the study compared T-cell repertoires in thyroid tissue and in blood from roughly six Graves' hyperthyroidism patients. Following sampling, methimazole starting at 30 mg daily was given to hyperthyroidism patients, and high-dose intravenous methylprednisolone was given to ophthalmopathy patients. Libraries were constructed in a second round of multiplex PCR, after which size selection and purification were performed. Libraries were sequenced paired-end with 100 bp reads on an Illumina HiSeq2000. SOAPnuke was used to process the raw data, with reads discarded if the reads contained adapters or uncalled bases, had a mean Phred below 15, or lacked an exact constant-primer or identifier match. High-quality paired reads were merged using COPE v1.2.5, and each unique nucleotide sequence was defined as a clonotype. MiTCR v1.1 was used to align clonotypes to the IMGT TRBV, TRBD and TRBJ reference segments. Analysis was restricted to V-J combinations with a frequency above 0.0001, which covered just over 98% of repertoires. The TCS score was defined as F50 (clonal expansion) divided by E x V (chaos), with BLOSUM62-based TCRdist calculated between CDR3 peptides within each V-J. Welch's t-statistics and random forest reduced 500 to 550 V-J features to fewer than 15, which were used in a naive Bayes classifier (R e1071). No statistical method was used to fix the sample size in advance, and group allocation was not hidden from the investigators. The paper reports TCR Vbeta CDR3 sequencing of approximately 130 peripheral blood samples: fewer than 50 ophthalmopathy, around 80 hyperthyroidism and approximately 17 progressor patients.

The origin of this receptor is a man aged 25 to 40 with Graves disease. Donor details come from another sample of the same person, matched by shared clones. Recombination connected TRBV29-1 to TRBJ2-7, and TRBD2 aligns with 7 junction nucleotides. This sample comprised peripheral blood mononuclear cells (PBMCs), obtained at new diagnosis, from a patient treated with antithyroid drugs. Here is the DNA: TGCAGCGTTCCACTAGCGACGAAGAGCGAGCAGTACTTC. This gives the protein CSVPLATKSEQYF.